Listed below are T cell receptor beta chains from one sample, sequenced in a study of cytomegalovirus exposure and HLA in healthy donors. Repertoires were generated with immunoSEQ multiplex PCR, while TCRdb's copy carries only in-frame clones and drops some. The repertoire has around 210,000 clones, approximately 85% of them found once; the top ten carry about 0.25%. The material sequenced was PBMCs. These receptor sequences come from a girl aged 2 to 10 in good health and CMV-seronegative. Both conserved end residues are part of each CDR3. A D gene is named only where the DNA matches it firmly. Size is omitted from some rows. Given values are once, few, many or a class for expanded clones.

>TRBD1|TRBV19|-|TRBJ1-2
CASSWTGPYGYTF
TGTGCCAGTAGTTGGACAGGGCCCTATGGCTACACCTTC
>TRBD1|TRBV27|-|TRBJ1-4
CASSPDRINEKLFF
TGTGCCAGCAGCCCGGACAGGATTAATGAAAAACTGTTTTTT
>TRBD2|TRBV27|-|TRBJ2-7
CASSFGSGGIDEQYF
TGTGCCAGCAGTTTTGGTAGCGGGGGGATCGACGAGCAGTACTTC
>TRBD1|TRBV7-8|-|TRBJ2-3
CASTPMPGQGFTSSTDTQYF
TGTGCCAGTACCCCCATGCCGGGACAGGGCTTCACCTCTAGCACAGATACGCAGTATTTT
>-|TRBV10-3|-|TRBJ1-3
CAISVTQGGNTIYF
TGTGCCATCAGTGTGACACAGGGAGGAAACACCATATATTTT
>-|TRBV6-4|-|TRBJ1-5
CASRGLSNQPQHF
TGTGCCAGCAGAGGACTGAGCAATCAGCCCCAGCATTTT
>-|TRBV5-4|-|TRBJ1-2
CASSSDSLFGYTF
TGTGCCAGCAGCTCTGACAGCCTATTTGGCTACACCTTC
>TRBD1|TRBV27|-|TRBJ1-6
CASSLAGDRVDNSPLHF
TGTGCCAGCAGTTTAGCGGGCGACAGGGTCGATAATTCACCCCTCCACTTT
>-|TRBV25-1|-|TRBJ1-4
CASSDGQLSEKLFF
TGTGCCAGCAGTGACGGTCAATTAAGTGAAAAACTGTTTTTT
>-|TRBV7-2|-|TRBJ1-6
CASRLGTLNSPLHF
TGTGCCAGCAGGCTCGGGACTTTGAATTCACCCCTCCACTTT
>-|TRBV4-1|-|TRBJ1-4
CASSQETAATNEKLFF
TGCGCCAGCAGCCAAGAAACAGCTGCAACTAATGAAAAACTGTTTTTT
>-|TRBV7-9|-|TRBJ1-1
CASSLAGSGEAFF
TGTGCCAGCAGCTTGGCTGGGAGTGGTGAAGCTTTCTTT
>TRBD2|TRBV7-3|-|TRBJ2-2
CASSFGLAGGLFGELFF
TGTGCCAGCAGCTTTGGACTAGCGGGGGGGCTATTCGGGGAGCTGTTTTTT
>TRBD1|TRBV27|-|TRBJ1-1
CASRRQGAAFF
TGTGCCAGCAGGAGACAGGGGGCGGCTTTCTTT
>-|TRBV7-2|-|TRBJ2-1
CASSPGVLNEQFF
TGTGCCAGCAGCCCCGGGGTTCTAAATGAGCAGTTCTTC
>TRBD1|TRBV4-1|-|TRBJ2-7
CASGSLGQGGYEQYF
TGCGCCAGCGGGTCCCTTGGACAGGGCGGCTACGAGCAGTACTTC
>TRBD2|TRBV29-1|-|TRBJ2-1
CSVPPGLSYNEQFF
TGCAGCGTCCCTCCGGGACTATCCTACAATGAGCAGTTCTTC
>-|TRBV2|few|TRBJ2-7
CASLWGLLSSYEQYF
TGTGCCAGCCTCTGGGGCCTCTTGTCCTCCTACGAGCAGTACTTC
>-|TRBV9|-|TRBJ2-3
CASSVGSSAGLSTDTQYF
TGTGCCAGCAGCGTAGGGTCCTCCGCGGGATTGAGCACAGATACGCAGTATTTT
>TRBD1|TRBV6-1|-|TRBJ1-2
CASTIGTAGAYGYTF
TGTGCCAGCACCATTGGGACAGCAGGGGCCTATGGCTACACCTTC
>-|TRBV2|once|TRBJ1-5
CASSAQRNQPQHF
TGTGCCAGCAGTGCACAGCGCAATCAGCCCCAGCATTTT
>TRBD1|TRBV19|-|TRBJ2-7
CASSLGQGLNEQYF
TGTGCCAGTAGTTTGGGACAGGGACTAAACGAGCAGTACTTC
>-|TRBV5-1|-|TRBJ1-1
CASSLVRGGEAFF
TGCGCCAGCAGCTTGGTAAGGGGAGGTGAAGCTTTCTTT
>-|TRBV9|-|TRBJ1-1
CASSVDGITEAFF
TGTGCCAGCAGCGTAGACGGGATCACTGAAGCTTTCTTT
>-|TRBV13|-|TRBJ1-2
CASSLGRNNYGYTF
TGTGCCAGCAGCTTAGGGAGAAATAACTATGGCTACACCTTC
>-|TRBV4-1|-|TRBJ1-6
CASSQVWEQGNSPLHF
TGCGCCAGCAGCCAAGTTTGGGAACAGGGAAACTCACCCCTCCACTTT
>-|TRBV7-2|-|TRBJ2-1
CASSQGPGVGFNEQFF
TGTGCCAGCAGTCAAGGGCCAGGGGTTGGATTCAATGAGCAGTTCTTC
>TRBD2|TRBV19|-|TRBJ2-7
CATWTSGCHYEQYF
TGTGCCACCTGGACTAGCGGATGCCACTACGAGCAGTACTTC